A single TCR beta chain is shown here with its context. As yet, its antigen is unknown. Unique molecular identifiers were used in preparing the TCRbeta library. Via MiXCR, TCRdb re-called the PCR reads, giving one row per CDR3 protein. The table records over 90,000 distinct CDR3 sequences, roughly 6% of them present only once. The sample is drawn from a study of T-cell reconstitution after alpha-beta-depleted transplantation in children. Study-wide results and caveats: High day-60 TCRbeta diversity in some patients came from surviving recipient T cells and thymic progenitors. Newly produced T cells mostly accounted for T-cell counts and diversity one year post-transplant. Expanded graft clones numbering several hundred reportedly gave rise to alpha-beta T cells about two months after transplant.

The specimen comprised PBMCs, mostly from graft donor cells, sampled 60 days after TCRalphabeta/CD19-depleted stem cell transplant. The TCR originated in a female patient between 2 and 15 years old who had a stem cell transplant for Fanconi anemia, so the T cells may come from the graft donor.

CDR3 DNA: TGTGCCAGCAGCCAAGTTACAGGGGAGAGGAACACTGAAGCTTTCTTT. Its translation: CASSQVTGERNTEAFF. The V gene is TRBV14, the J gene TRBJ1-1, with 7 bases aligning to TRBD1. The ends lost 1 base at V and 1 base at J; junction bases unmatched: 6. This CDR3 has 16 amino acids. In germline, CDR1 is SGHDN, CDR2 FVKESK.